Below are 31 T cell receptor beta chains sequenced from a single sample in a study of control samples from healthy donors and cancer patients. Sequencing was performed with immunoSEQ multiplex PCR; in TCRdb, only in-frame clones are kept and a portion is missing. The data contain some 210,000 clones, approximately 91% of them seen just once; the ten biggest clones take up approximately 1.8%. The sequenced sample was blood. The source of these receptors is a man under 40 in good health.

The chain uses TRBV4-1 and TRBJ1-3; TRBD1 agrees at 7 bases. The CDR3 is 18 residues long. V shed 4 bases, J shed 3 bases, and the junction held 15 bases outside the gene matches. Germline CDR1 is MGHRA and CDR2 is YSYEKL. The CDR3 DNA is TGCGCCAGCAGCCGAGTACATACAGGGGCCTTGGGTGGAAACACCATATATTTT. Its protein product is CASSRVHTGALGGNTIYF.

CDR3 loop: CASSPLTSVGGNEQFF. CDR3 DNA sequence: TGCGCCAGCAGCCCCCTAACTAGCGTAGGAGGCAATGAGCAGTTCTTC. The genes are TRBV5-1 and TRBJ2-1, with 7 bases identical to TRBD2. After removal of 4 bases from V and 6 bases from J, the junction contained 13 bases not matched to a gene. The CDR3 consists of 16 residues. CDR1 is SGHRS and CDR2 is YFSETQ in the germline V gene.

The chain employs TRBV28 and TRBJ1-2, with TRBD1 matching over 7 bases. V shed 6 bases and J 3 bases; nucleotides not matched to a gene: 7. The CDR3 is made up of 14 amino acids. Per germline, CDR1 MDHEN and CDR2 SYDVKM. The CDR3 region has the DNA TGTGCCAGCAGATTTGACAGGGACCACTATGGCTACACCTTC. This codes for CASRFDRDHYGYTF.

The chain uses TRBV6-5 and TRBJ1-2, with 7 bases identical to TRBD1. The J segment lost 3 bases and the V segment lost 7 bases, leaving 8 bases of the junction unmatched. This CDR3 spans 14 amino acids. Germline CDR1 MNHEY, CDR2 SVGAGI. The DNA for the CDR3 is TGTGCCAGCAAAAGAGGACAGGCTTACTATGGCTACACCTTC. Translation: CASKRGQAYYGYTF.

This chain connects TRBV24-1 to TRBJ2-7; D is perhaps TRBD1 (6 bases). The CDR3 spans 15 residues. V lost 3 bases, J lost 2 bases, and 13 bases lay in between. Germline values: CDR1 KGHDR, CDR2 SFDVKD. The CDR3, as DNA: TGTGCCACCAGTGATCAGCGACAGGCCACCTACGAGCAGTACTTC. Amino acids: CATSDQRQATYEQYF.

This clone came up once. The V and J genes are TRBV27 and TRBJ2-1; perhaps TRBD1 as D (6 bases). Germline V CDR1 and CDR2: MNHEY, SMNVEV (reference sequence). The length of the CDR3 is 16 residues. Between the trimmed V and J ends, which lost 4 bases and 2 bases, there was a span of 15 bases. The CDR3: CASSSGGGRTYNEQFF. The CDR3 DNA reads as TGTGCCAGCAGTTCCGGTGGGGGCCGAACCTACAATGAGCAGTTCTTC.

This clone turned up a few times. This chain connects TRBV4-1 to TRBJ2-2; 11 bases fit TRBD2. With 4 bases clipped from V and 2 bases from J, the junction kept 3 bases outside the gene matches. The germline gives CDR1 MGHRA, CDR2 YSYEKL. There are 16 residues in the CDR3. Here the CDR3 DNA reads TGCGCCAGCAGCCTGGGACTAGCGGTTAACACCGGGGAGCTGTTTTTT. Translation: CASSLGLAVNTGELFF.

The chain uses TRBV5-1 and TRBJ1-1, with D maybe TRBD1 (5 bases). The V end was cut by 0 bases, the J end by 1 base, with 10 bases between. The CDR3 length is 15 residues. Germline lookup yields CDR1 SGHRS and CDR2 YFSETQ. The CDR3 protein is CASSLVSQGNTEAFF. The CDR3 coding sequence is TGCGCCAGCAGCTTGGTTAGCCAGGGGAACACTGAAGCTTTCTTT.

The rearrangement links TRBV10-2 to TRBJ2-7; no clear D. The CDR3 extends over 15 amino acids. Trimming removed 3 bases from V and 2 bases from J, with 14 bases in between. The germline V gene has CDR1 WSHSY and CDR2 SAAADI. The DNA for the CDR3 is TGCGCCAGCAGTGATGTTGTGCAGGCCACCTACGAGCAGTACTTC. The encoded protein is CASSDVVQATYEQYF.

The gene calls are TRBV27 and TRBJ2-1, with D tentatively TRBD2 (7 bases). This CDR3 has 16 residues. V lost 2 bases and J lost 2, with 13 bases in between. Germline values: CDR1 MNHEY, CDR2 SMNVEV (reference sequence). The CDR3 sequence: CASSLIRGAAYNEQFF. The CDR3 region has the DNA TGTGCCAGCAGTTTAATTCGGGGGGCCGCCTACAATGAGCAGTTCTTC.

V usage is TRBV2 and J usage is TRBJ2-7; tentative D call: TRBD1 (5 bases). The CDR3 length is 14 residues. Germline lookup yields CDR1 SNHLY and CDR2 FYNNEI. Trimming took off 7 bases at V and 3 bases at J, with 16 bases between the two ends. Here the CDR3 reads CASNTQGSDYEQYF. The CDR3 coding sequence is TGTGCCAGCAATACTCAGGGTTCGGACTACGAGCAGTACTTC.

The V gene is TRBV10-3, the J gene TRBJ2-2; weak D call: TRBD1 (6 bases). The CDR3 spans 18 residues. Trimming removed 4 bases from V and 2 bases from J, with 20 bases in between. Germline CDR1 is ENHRY and CDR2 is SYGVKD. The CDR3 protein is CAISGFGQPTFNTGELFF. DNA for the CDR3: TGTGCCATCAGTGGTTTCGGACAGCCAACCTTTAACACCGGGGAGCTGTTTTTT.

This chain uses TRBV7-9 with TRBJ1-2; 7 bases are a match to TRBD1. The V segment lost 2 bases and the J segment 5 bases; nucleotides outside the gene matches: 5. The CDR3 is made up of 14 amino acids. Germline V CDR1 and CDR2: SEHNR, FQNEAQ (reference sequence). The CDR3 DNA is TGTGCCAGCAGCTTACTACAGGGGCCTTATGGCTACACCTTC. Its translation: CASSLLQGPYGYTF.

In nucleotides, the CDR3 is TGTGCCAGTAGTATGGGGACCGCAAGCTCCTACGAGCAGTACTTC. Translated, it gives CASSMGTASSYEQYF. V and J are TRBV19 and TRBJ2-7; D may be TRBD1 or TRBD2 (5 bases each). The CDR3 has 15 amino acids. Between the trimmed V and J ends, which lost 3 bases and 0 bases, there was a span of 12 bases. Germline V gene lookup returns CDR1 LNHDA and CDR2 SQIVND (reference sequence).

The rearrangement joins TRBV6-1 to TRBJ2-3, with D unresolved. This CDR3 region has 16 residues. V dropped 0 bases and J dropped 5 bases, with 15 bases sitting between them. Looked up from germline, CDR1 is MNHNS and CDR2 is SASEGT. Here the CDR3 DNA reads TGTGCCAGCAGTGAAGCGAGTTTTTCTTCGGGAGATACGCAGTATTTT. Its translation: CASSEASFSSGDTQYF.

This clone was detected only once. The V gene is TRBV10-3, the J gene TRBJ2-7; D is tentatively TRBD1 or TRBD2 (5 bases each). Trimming took 8 bases from V and 3 from J, leaving 14 bases between them. Germline lookup yields CDR1 ENHRY and CDR2 SYGVKD. The CDR3 length is 13 residues. CDR3 protein: CAIRDPYNYEQYF. CDR3 sequence (DNA): TGTGCCATCCGGGACCCATATAACTACGAGCAGTACTTC.

The gene calls are TRBV13 and TRBJ2-1; 8 nucleotides match TRBD2. J was trimmed by 6 bases and V by 7 bases; bases with no gene match: 8. The CDR3 extends over 14 amino acids. Germline V gene data show CDR1 as PRHDT and CDR2 as FYEKMQ (reference sequence). The CDR3 loop reads CASNLRGGVNEQFF. CDR3 in DNA: TGTGCCAGCAACCTCCGGGGGGGGGTCAATGAGCAGTTCTTC. The full variable domain, its missing parts supplied by reference TRBV13 and TRBJ2-1, is AAGVIQSPRHLIKEKRETATLKCYPIPRHDTVYWYQQGPGQDPQFLISFYEKMQSDKGSIPDRFSAQQFSDYHSELNMSSLELGDSALYFCASNLRGGVNEQFFGPGTRLTVL.

The CDR3 DNA is TGTGCCTGGAGTGTACAGGGGAGTGGCTACACCTTC. Translation gives CAWSVQGSGYTF. The gene calls are TRBV30 and TRBJ1-2, with 7 bases that match TRBD1. The J segment lost 7 bases and the V segment lost 0 bases, leaving 2 bases of the junction unmatched. The germline CDR1 and CDR2 sequences are GTSNPN and SVGIG (reference sequence). The CDR3 consists of 12 residues.

The J gene is TRBJ2-7, the V gene TRBV6-5; D remains unclear. Germline V gene lookup returns CDR1 MNHEY and CDR2 SVGAGI. The CDR3 is made up of 12 amino acids. V was shortened by 4 bases and J by 5 bases, with 9 bases between the two germline ends. CDR3 nucleotide sequence: TGTGCCAGCAGTTCCCTCCTCCACGAGCAGTACTTC. It encodes CASSSLLHEQYF.

This chain connects TRBV15 to TRBJ1-5; D unresolved. Trimming stripped 1 base from V and 1 base from J, with 2 bases between. The CDR3 sequence is 13 residues long. Germline-derived CDR1 and CDR2 are LNHNV and YYDKDF (reference sequence). The DNA of the CDR3 is TGTGCCACCAGCAGAGGAAGCAATCAGCCCCAGCATTTT. Translating gives CATSRGSNQPQHF.

The chain links TRBV5-4 to TRBJ2-7, with D possibly matching TRBD2 (7 bases). The CDR3 is 16 residues long. Trimming shortened V by 0 bases and J by 0 bases, and 13 bases separated the two germline ends. Germline V lookup: CDR1 SGHNT, CDR2 YYREEE (reference sequence). CDR3 nucleotide sequence: TGTGCCAGCAGCTTGGGTGCGGGGGCGGGCTCCTACGAGCAGTACTTC. Its protein product is CASSLGAGAGSYEQYF.

J is TRBJ1-1 and V is TRBV10-3; D ambiguous. V lost 7 bases and J lost 0, with 9 bases in between. The germline CDR1 and CDR2 sequences are ENHRY and SYGVKD. The CDR3 is made up of 13 amino acids. The CDR3 sequence is CAINAGMNTEAFF. The CDR3 bases are TGTGCCATCAACGCAGGAATGAACACTGAAGCTTTCTTT.

V is TRBV6-5 and J is TRBJ1-1, with D possibly TRBD1 on 6 matching bases. This CDR3 contains 14 residues. Germline-derived CDR1 and CDR2 are MNHEY and SVGAGI. V was cut by 6 bases and J by 3 bases, with 14 bases left in between. The CDR3 spells CASSLRGWDTEAFF. DNA for the CDR3: TGTGCCAGCAGCCTCAGGGGTTGGGACACTGAAGCTTTCTTT.

This chain links TRBV5-6 with TRBJ1-3; the D gene is possibly TRBD1 (5 bases). CDR1 is SGHDT and CDR2 is YYEEEE in the germline V gene. V was shortened by 0 bases and J by 4 bases, with 5 bases between the two germline ends. The CDR3 extends over 13 amino acids. CDR3 nucleotide sequence: TGTGCCAGCAGCTTGGCAGGGGGAAACACCATATATTTT. This sequence encodes CASSLAGGNTIYF.

The chain is built from TRBV25-1 and TRBJ2-7; D may be TRBD1 or TRBD2 (6 bases each). CDR3 size: 17 residues. V was pared by 1 base and J by 2 bases, with 18 bases between. Germline values: CDR1 MGHDK, CDR2 SYGVNS. CDR3 in DNA: TGTGCCAGCAGTGAATGGGGGGCAGGCCTAAGGGCCTACGAGCAGTACTTC. This codes for CASSEWGAGLRAYEQYF.

The V call is TRBV7-8, the J call TRBJ2-7, with 11 bases lining up with TRBD2. The V and J ends lost 5 bases and 0 bases, in that order; junction bases with no gene match: 9. The CDR3 has 17 residues. Per germline, CDR1 SGHVS and CDR2 FQNEAQ. This CDR3 is CASSGGLAGGISYEQYF. DNA of the CDR3: TGTGCCAGCAGCGGGGGTCTAGCGGGGGGTATCTCCTACGAGCAGTACTTC.

This chain uses TRBV27 with TRBJ2-2, with TRBD2 matching over 12 bases. With V trimmed by 6 bases and J by 4 bases, 0 bases remained unmatched. The CDR3 length is 14 residues. The germline gives CDR1 MNHEY, CDR2 SMNVEV (reference sequence). The CDR3 region is CASRLAGGTGELFF. The CDR3 region has the DNA TGTGCCAGCAGACTAGCGGGGGGCACCGGGGAGCTGTTTTTT.

The CDR3 sequence: CASSRGGQGADTQYF. For the CDR3, the DNA is TGTGCCAGCAGCCGCGGAGGGCAGGGGGCAGATACGCAGTATTTT. The V call is TRBV7-9, the J call TRBJ2-3, with a tentative D call TRBD1 (7 bases). CDR1 SEHNR and CDR2 FQNEAQ come from the germline V gene (reference sequence). V was pared by 5 bases and J by 4 bases, with 16 bases between. The CDR3 length is 15 residues.

The V and J genes are TRBV30 and TRBJ1-5; D might be TRBD1 (6 bases). The CDR3 consists of 15 residues. Deletions cut 8 bases from V and 7 bases from J, with 24 bases between. Germline values: CDR1 GTSNPN, CDR2 SVGIG (reference sequence). The CDR3 sequence is CAPSPGTRLDQPQHF. For the CDR3, the DNA is TGTGCCCCAAGCCCCGGGACAAGGCTGGACCAGCCCCAGCATTTT.

The J gene is TRBJ1-2, the V gene TRBV9; 7 bases line up with TRBD1. Germline trimming cut 0 bases from V and 6 bases from J; bases unmatched to any gene: 8. This CDR3 has 15 amino acids. Germline loops: CDR1 SGDLS, CDR2 YYNGEE. In DNA form, the CDR3 reads TGTGCCAGCAGCGTAGGAGAAGACAGGGCCGATGGCTACACCTTC. Protein product: CASSVGEDRADGYTF.

The chain links TRBV27 to TRBJ2-1; D not resolved. This CDR3 has 14 residues. The germline V and J ends were trimmed by 2 bases and 7 bases, with 12 bases remaining between them. Germline V lookup: CDR1 MNHEY, CDR2 SMNVEV (reference sequence). The CDR3 nucleotides read TGTGCCAGCAGTTTACCCATGAGGCGGAATGAGCAGTTCTTC. The encoded protein is CASSLPMRRNEQFF.